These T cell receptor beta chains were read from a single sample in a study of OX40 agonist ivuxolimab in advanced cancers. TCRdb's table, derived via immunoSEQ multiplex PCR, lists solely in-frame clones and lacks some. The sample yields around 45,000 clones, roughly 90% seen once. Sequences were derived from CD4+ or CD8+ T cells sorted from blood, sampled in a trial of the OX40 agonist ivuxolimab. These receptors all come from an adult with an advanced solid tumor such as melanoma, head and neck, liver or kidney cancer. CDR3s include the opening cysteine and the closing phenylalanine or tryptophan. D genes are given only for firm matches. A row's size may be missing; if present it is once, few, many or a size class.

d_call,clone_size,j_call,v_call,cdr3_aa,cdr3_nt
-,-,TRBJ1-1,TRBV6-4,CASSGGRVGNTEAFF,TGTGCCAGCAGTGGGGGCAGGGTGGGGAACACTGAAGCTTTCTTT
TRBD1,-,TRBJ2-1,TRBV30,CAWSGTGYPEQFF,TGTGCCTGGAGTGGGACAGGGTACCCTGAGCAGTTCTTC
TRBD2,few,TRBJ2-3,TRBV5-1,CASSWQAGADTQYF,TGCGCCAGCAGCTGGCAAGCGGGAGCAGATACGCAGTATTTT
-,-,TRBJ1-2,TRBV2,CASRPNYGYTF,TGTGCCAGCAGGCCTAACTATGGCTACACCTTC
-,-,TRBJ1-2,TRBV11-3,CASSLRGAGNYGYTF,TGTGCCAGCAGCTTACGGGGGGCCGGGAACTATGGCTACACCTTC
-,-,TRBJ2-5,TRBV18,CASSPLADVQETQYF,TGTGCCAGCTCACCACTTGCCGACGTCCAAGAGACCCAGTACTTC
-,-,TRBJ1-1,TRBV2,CASRGGASTEAFF,TGTGCCAGCAGGGGGGGGGCGTCGACTGAAGCTTTCTTT
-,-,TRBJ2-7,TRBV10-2,CASAAGYEQYF,TGCGCCAGCGCGGCTGGCTACGAGCAGTACTTC
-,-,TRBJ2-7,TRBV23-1,CASTRSRDFYEQYF,TGCGCCAGCACCAGATCCCGGGACTTCTACGAGCAGTACTTC
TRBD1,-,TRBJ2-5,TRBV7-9,CASSSTGGVETQYF,TGTGCCAGCAGCTCGACAGGGGGGGTGGAGACCCAGTACTTC
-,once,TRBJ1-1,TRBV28,CASSLLPGSRRTEAFF,TGTGCCAGCAGTTTACTACCAGGGTCTCGGAGGACTGAAGCTTTCTTT
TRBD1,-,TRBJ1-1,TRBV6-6,CASRQGAQNTEAFF,TGTGCCAGCAGGCAGGGGGCGCAGAACACTGAAGCTTTCTTT
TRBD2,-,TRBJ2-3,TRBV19,CASWAGVTDTQYF,TGTGCCAGTTGGGCGGGAGTCACAGATACGCAGTATTTT
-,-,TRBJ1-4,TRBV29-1,CSVKGYNEKLFF,TGCAGCGTCAAAGGCTATAATGAAAAACTGTTTTTT
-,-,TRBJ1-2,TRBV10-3,CAIREDSLPGYTF,TGTGCCATCAGGGAGGACAGTCTTCCTGGCTACACCTTC
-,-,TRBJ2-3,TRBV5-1,CASSASSTDTQYF,TGCGCCAGCAGCGCCTCTAGCACAGATACGCAGTATTTT
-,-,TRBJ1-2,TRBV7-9,CASSNFRVGYGYTF,TGTGCCAGCAGCAATTTCAGGGTAGGGTATGGCTACACCTTC
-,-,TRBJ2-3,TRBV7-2,CASSLGLFTDTQYF,TGTGCCAGCAGCTTAGGGCTATTTACAGATACGCAGTATTTT
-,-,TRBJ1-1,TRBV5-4,CASSSTGVLKAFF,TGTGCCAGCAGCTCGACAGGCGTACTAAAAGCTTTCTTT
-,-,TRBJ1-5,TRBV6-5,CASSYTGTNSNQPQHF,TGTGCCAGCAGTTATACAGGTACAAATAGCAATCAGCCCCAGCATTTT
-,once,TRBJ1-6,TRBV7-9,CASSSDSYNSPLHF,TGTGCCAGCAGCTCGGACAGTTATAATTCACCCCTCCACTTT
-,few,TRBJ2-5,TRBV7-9,CASSPTEETQYF,TGTGCCAGCAGCCCGACAGAAGAGACCCAGTACTTC
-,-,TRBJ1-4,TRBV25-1,CASSEAGAGKLFF,TGTGCCAGCAGTGAGGCAGGGGCGGGGAAACTGTTTTTT
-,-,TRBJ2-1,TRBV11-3,CASSPGYNEQFF,TGTGCCAGCTCCCCGGGATACAATGAGCAGTTCTTC
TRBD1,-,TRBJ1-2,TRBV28,CASSYGQGRNGYTF,TGTGCCAGCAGTTACGGACAGGGTCGAAATGGCTACACCTTC
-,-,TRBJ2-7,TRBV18,CASSPGGYEQYF,TGTGCCAGCTCACCAGGCGGGTACGAGCAGTACTTC
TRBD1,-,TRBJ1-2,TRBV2,CAVFTGGNYGYTF,TGTGCCGTTTTTACAGGGGGGAACTATGGCTACACCTTC
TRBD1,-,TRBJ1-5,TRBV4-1,CASSQQGEDQPQHF,TGCGCCAGCAGCCAACAGGGGGAGGATCAGCCCCAGCATTTT
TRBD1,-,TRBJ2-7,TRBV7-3,CASSLKGEGQGEYEQYF,TGTGCCAGCAGCTTAAAGGGTGAAGGACAGGGGGAATACGAGCAGTACTTC
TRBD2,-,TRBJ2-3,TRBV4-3,CASSQEALAGDTTQYF,TGCGCCAGCAGCCAAGAAGCGCTAGCGGGAGATACTACGCAGTATTTT
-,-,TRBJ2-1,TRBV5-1,CASSLAPYNEQFF,TGCGCCAGCAGCTTGGCACCATACAATGAGCAGTTCTTC
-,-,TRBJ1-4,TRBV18,CASSPPTEEKLFF,TGTGCCAGCTCACCGCCGACGGAGGAAAAACTGTTTTTT
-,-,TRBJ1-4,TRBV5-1,CASSEDSFNEKLFF,TGCGCCAGCAGCGAAGACAGCTTTAATGAAAAACTGTTTTTT
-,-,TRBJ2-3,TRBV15,CATSRVLGANTDTQYF,TGTGCCACCAGCAGAGTTCTGGGGGCAAACACAGATACGCAGTATTTT
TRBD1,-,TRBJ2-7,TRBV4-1,CASSQAVDLEGQAYEQYF,TGCGCCAGCAGCCAAGCCGTCGATTTGGAGGGACAGGCCTACGAGCAGTACTTC
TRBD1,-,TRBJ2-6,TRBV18,CASSPPGTGNSGANVLTF,TGTGCCAGCTCACCACCCGGGACAGGAAACTCTGGGGCCAACGTCCTGACTTTC
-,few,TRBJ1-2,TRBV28,CASSLAGDYGYTF,TGTGCCAGCAGTTTGGCCGGGGACTATGGCTACACCTTC
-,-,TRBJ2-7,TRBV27,CAPRQGSGYEQYF,TGTGCCCCTCGCCAGGGTTCAGGCTACGAGCAGTACTTC
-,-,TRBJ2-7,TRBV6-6,CASNQRVSYEQYF,TGTGCCAGCAACCAGCGGGTTAGCTACGAGCAGTACTTC
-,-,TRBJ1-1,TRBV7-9,CASSGQSNTEAFF,TGTGCCAGCAGCGGACAATCGAACACTGAAGCTTTCTTT
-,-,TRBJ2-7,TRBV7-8,CASSLRTLGPYEQYF,TGTGCCAGCAGCTTGAGAACTCTAGGCCCCTACGAGCAGTACTTC
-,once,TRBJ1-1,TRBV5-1,CASSGKVENTEAFF,TGCGCCAGCAGCGGAAAAGTTGAGAACACTGAAGCTTTCTTT